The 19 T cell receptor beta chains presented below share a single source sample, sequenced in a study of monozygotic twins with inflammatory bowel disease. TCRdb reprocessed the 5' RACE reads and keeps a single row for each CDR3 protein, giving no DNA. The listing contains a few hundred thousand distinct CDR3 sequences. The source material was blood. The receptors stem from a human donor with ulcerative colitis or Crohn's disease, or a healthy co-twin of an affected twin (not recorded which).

The CDR3 here is CSVYSEAGEAFF. J is TRBJ1-1 and V is TRBV29-1. This CDR3 has 12 amino acids. Germline CDR1 and CDR2: SQVTM and ANQGSEA.

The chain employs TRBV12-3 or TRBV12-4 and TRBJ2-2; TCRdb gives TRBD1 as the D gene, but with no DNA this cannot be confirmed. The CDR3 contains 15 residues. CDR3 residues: CASSFSRGKAGELFF.

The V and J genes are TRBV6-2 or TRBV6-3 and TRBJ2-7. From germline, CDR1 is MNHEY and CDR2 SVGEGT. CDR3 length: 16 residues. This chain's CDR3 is CASSYSRLSISYEQYF.

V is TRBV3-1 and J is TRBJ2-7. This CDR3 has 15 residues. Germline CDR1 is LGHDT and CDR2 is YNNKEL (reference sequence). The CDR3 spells CASSQMTLASYEQYF.

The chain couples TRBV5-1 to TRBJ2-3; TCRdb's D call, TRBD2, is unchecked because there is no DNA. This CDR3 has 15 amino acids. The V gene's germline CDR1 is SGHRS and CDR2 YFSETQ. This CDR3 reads CASSLAQRETDTQYF.

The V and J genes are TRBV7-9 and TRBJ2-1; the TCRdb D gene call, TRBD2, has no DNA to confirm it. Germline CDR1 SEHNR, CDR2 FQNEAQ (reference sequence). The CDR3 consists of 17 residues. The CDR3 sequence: CASSSLLAGGSYNEQFF.

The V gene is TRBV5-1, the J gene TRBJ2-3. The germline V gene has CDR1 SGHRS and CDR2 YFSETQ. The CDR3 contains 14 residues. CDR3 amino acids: CASSLVLGTDTQYF.

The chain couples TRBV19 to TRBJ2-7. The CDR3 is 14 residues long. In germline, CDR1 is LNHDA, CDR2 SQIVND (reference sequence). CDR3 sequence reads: CASSRTENLDEQYF.

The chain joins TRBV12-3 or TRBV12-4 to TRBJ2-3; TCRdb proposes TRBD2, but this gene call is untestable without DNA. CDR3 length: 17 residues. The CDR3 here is CASSLGASGSMSDTQYF.

The CDR3 here is CASSPGDSYNEKLFF. The rearrangement uses TRBV5-1 and TRBJ1-4; TCRdb's assignment of TRBD1 cannot be checked, as there is no DNA. CDR1 and CDR2 from the germline V gene are SGHRS and YFSETQ. The CDR3 has 15 amino acids. Combining the CDR3 with reference TRBV5-1 and TRBJ1-4 gives the whole variable domain KAGVTQTPRYLIKTRGQQVTLSCSPISGHRSVSWYQQTPGQGLQFLFEYFSETQRNKGNFPGRFSGRQFSNSRSEMNVSTLELGDSALYLCASSPGDSYNEKLFFGSGTQLSVL.

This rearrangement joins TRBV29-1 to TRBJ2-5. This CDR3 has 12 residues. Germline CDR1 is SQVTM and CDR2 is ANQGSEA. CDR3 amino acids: CSVGTLGETQYF.

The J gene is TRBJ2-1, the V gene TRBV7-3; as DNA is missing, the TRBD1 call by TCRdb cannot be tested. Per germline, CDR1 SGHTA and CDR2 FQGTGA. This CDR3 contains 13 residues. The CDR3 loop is CASSSGGGDEQFF. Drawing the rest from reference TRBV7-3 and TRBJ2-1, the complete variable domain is GAGVSQTPSNKVTEKGKYVELRCDPISGHTALYWYRQSLGQGPEFLIYFQGTGAADDSGLPNDRFFAVRPEGSVSTLKIQRTERGDSAVYLCASSSGGGDEQFFGPGTRLTVL.

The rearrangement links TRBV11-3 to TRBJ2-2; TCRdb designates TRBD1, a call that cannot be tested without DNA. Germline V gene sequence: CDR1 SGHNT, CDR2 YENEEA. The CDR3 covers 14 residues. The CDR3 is CASSSQGTPGELFF. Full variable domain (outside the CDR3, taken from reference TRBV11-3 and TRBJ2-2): EAGVVQSPRYKIIEKKQPVAFWCNPISGHNTLYWYLQNLGQGPELLIRYENEEAVDDSQLPKDRFSAERLKGVDSTLKIQPAELGDSAVYLCASSSQGTPGELFFGEGSRLTVL.

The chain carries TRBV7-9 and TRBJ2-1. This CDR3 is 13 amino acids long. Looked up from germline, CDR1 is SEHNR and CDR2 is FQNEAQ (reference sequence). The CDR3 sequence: CASWGSSYNEQFF.

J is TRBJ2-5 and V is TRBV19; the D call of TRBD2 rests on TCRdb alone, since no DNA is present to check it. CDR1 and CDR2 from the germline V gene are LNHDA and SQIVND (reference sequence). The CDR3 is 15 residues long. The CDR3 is CASSAPSRKGETQYF.

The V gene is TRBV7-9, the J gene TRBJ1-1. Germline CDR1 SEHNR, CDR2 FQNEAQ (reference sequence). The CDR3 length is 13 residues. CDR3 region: CASSPHLNTEAFF.

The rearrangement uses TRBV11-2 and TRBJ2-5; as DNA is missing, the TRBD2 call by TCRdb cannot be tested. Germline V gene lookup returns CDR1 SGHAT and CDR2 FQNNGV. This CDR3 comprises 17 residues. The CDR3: CASSLDLAGGIEKTQYF.

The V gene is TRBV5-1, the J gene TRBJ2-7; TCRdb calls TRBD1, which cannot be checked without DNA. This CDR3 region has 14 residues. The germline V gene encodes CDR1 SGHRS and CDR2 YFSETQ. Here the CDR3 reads CASSPGTGVYEQYF.

CDR3 protein: CASSSGTGRAEAFF. This rearrangement joins TRBV5-1 to TRBJ1-1; TCRdb names TRBD1, which stays unverified in the absence of DNA. CDR1 is SGHRS, CDR2 YFSETQ, per germline. The CDR3 extends over 14 amino acids. Full variable domain (rest looked up from reference TRBV5-1 and TRBJ1-1): KAGVTQTPRYLIKTRGQQVTLSCSPISGHRSVSWYQQTPGQGLQFLFEYFSETQRNKGNFPGRFSGRQFSNSRSEMNVSTLELGDSALYLCASSSGTGRAEAFFGQGTRLTVV.